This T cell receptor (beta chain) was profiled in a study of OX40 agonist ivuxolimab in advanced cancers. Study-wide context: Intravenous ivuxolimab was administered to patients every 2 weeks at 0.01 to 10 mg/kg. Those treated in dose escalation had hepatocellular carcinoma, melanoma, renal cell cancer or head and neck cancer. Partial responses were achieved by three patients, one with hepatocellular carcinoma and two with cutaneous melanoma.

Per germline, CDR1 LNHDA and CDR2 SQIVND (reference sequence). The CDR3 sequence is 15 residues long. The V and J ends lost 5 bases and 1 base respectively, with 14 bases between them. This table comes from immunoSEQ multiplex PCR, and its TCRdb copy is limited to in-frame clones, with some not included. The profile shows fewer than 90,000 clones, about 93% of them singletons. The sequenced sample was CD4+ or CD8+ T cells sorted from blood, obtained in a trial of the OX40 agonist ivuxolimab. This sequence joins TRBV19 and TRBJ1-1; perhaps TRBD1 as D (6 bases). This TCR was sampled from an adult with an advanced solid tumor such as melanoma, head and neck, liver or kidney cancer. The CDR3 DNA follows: TGTGCCAGTAGTGCCTCGGGACACTCGAACACTGAAGCTTTCTTT. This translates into CASSASGHSNTEAFF.